The entry below describes one TCR beta chain. The antigen remains unidentified. Latent tuberculosis screening used tuberculin skin test and IGRA at entry. These data come from a study of T cells in tuberculosis. As for the study in general: T cells were selected with CD1B tetramers loaded with glucose monomycolate. IGRA-negative adolescents, IGRA-positive adolescents with latent tuberculosis and adults with active tuberculosis formed this South African cohort. Study outcomes and limitations: Active tuberculosis patients had shorter CDR3-alpha; the beta difference was nonsignificant.

The protocol was immunoSEQ multiplex PCR, while the TCRdb copy is restricted to in-frame clones and leaves out a portion. The table lists about 31,000 clones, approximately 97% of them singletons. The CDR3 loop spans 12 amino acids. The V end was cut by 8 bases, the J end by 5 bases, with 16 bases between. Germline lookup yields CDR1 GTSNPN and CDR2 SVGIG (reference sequence). This chain connects TRBV30 to TRBJ2-7; weak D call: TRBD2 (6 bases). Sequencing was done on a sample of PBMCs. The origin of this receptor is a donor aged 10 to 29 with latent tuberculosis or without tuberculosis infection. The CDR3 spells CATRGTSNEQYF. CDR3 DNA: TGTGCCACTCGGGGGACGTCCAACGAGCAGTACTTC.